What follows are 12 T cell receptor beta chains derived from one specimen sequenced in a study of T cell responses to AZD1222 COVID-19 vaccine. Libraries were prepared by immunoSEQ multiplex PCR; TCRdb keeps only in-frame clonotypes and omits some of them. Here the sample spans 100,000 to 150,000 clones, over 75% being singletons. Sequencing was performed on peripheral blood, taken on day 0 of AZD1222 vaccination. The origin of the receptors is an adult in good health.

The chain recombines TRBV7-9 with TRBJ2-2, with D maybe TRBD2 (6 bases). In germline, CDR1 is SEHNR, CDR2 FQNEAQ (reference sequence). V was pared by 0 bases and J by 0 bases, with 8 bases between. The CDR3 runs to 16 residues. The CDR3: CASSLAEGPNTGELFF. The CDR3 DNA is TGTGCCAGCAGCTTAGCGGAGGGACCGAACACCGGGGAGCTGTTTTTT. The whole variable domain, filled in from reference TRBV7-9 and TRBJ2-2, reads DTGVSQNPRHKITKRGQNVTFRCDPISEHNRLYWYRQTLGQGPEFLTYFQNEAQLEKSRLLSDRFSAERPKGSFSTLEIQRTEQGDSAMYLCASSLAEGPNTGELFFGEGSRLTVL.

The V call is TRBV6-5, the J call TRBJ2-7, with D hard to call. Germline loops: CDR1 MNHEY, CDR2 SVGAGI. Trimming left V 5 bases short and J 1 base short, with 12 bases between. The CDR3 totals 14 residues. The CDR3 spells CASSKRTGSYEQYF. The DNA of the CDR3 is TGTGCCAGCAGTAAACGCACCGGATCCTACGAGCAGTACTTC.

V is TRBV10-3 and J is TRBJ2-2; the match to TRBD2 covers 9 bases. In germline, CDR1 is ENHRY, CDR2 SYGVKD. The CDR3 sequence is 15 residues long. The V segment lost 10 bases and the J segment 4 bases; nucleotides outside the gene matches: 10. The CDR3 sequence: CATSSGGQSTGELFF. As DNA, the CDR3 is TGTGCCACTTCAAGCGGGGGGCAGTCCACCGGGGAGCTGTTTTTT.

The chain combines TRBV3-1 (or the pseudogene TRBV3-2) with TRBJ2-1, with 7 bases aligning to TRBD2. Germline CDR1 LGHDT, CDR2 YNNKEL (reference sequence). The CDR3 is 12 residues long. J was trimmed by 15 bases and V by 1 base; bases with no gene match: 6. CDR3 DNA sequence: TGTGCCAGCAGCCAAGGGACTAGTCTGCTGTTCTTC. It translates to CASSQGTSLLFF.

The rearrangement uses TRBV6-5 and TRBJ1-6, with D unclear. From germline, CDR1 is MNHEY and CDR2 SVGAGI. The CDR3 consists of 13 residues. V was shortened by 7 bases and J by 13 bases, with 17 bases between the two germline ends. In DNA, the CDR3 is TGTGCCAGCACAGAGCTGTCGGGTTTGCCCCTCCACTTT. This sequence encodes CASTELSGLPLHF.

V gene TRBV6-2 or TRBV6-3 combines with J gene TRBJ1-1; a possible D gene is TRBD1 (6 bases). Germline V CDR1 and CDR2: MNHEY, SVGEGT. The CDR3 is made up of 14 amino acids. Trimming pared 4 bases from V and 1 base from J, leaving 10 bases between. The CDR3 region has the DNA TGTGCCAGCAGTTCCCGGGGACAGAACACTGAAGCTTTCTTT. Protein sequence: CASSSRGQNTEAFF.

The chain carries TRBV10-3 and TRBJ2-7; unclear D gene. Between the trimmed V and J ends, which lost 2 bases and 5 bases, there was a span of 19 bases. Germline V lookup: CDR1 ENHRY, CDR2 SYGVKD. There are 16 residues in the CDR3. The chain's CDR3 is CAISEADDPKRDEQYF. The CDR3 DNA sequence: TGTGCCATCAGTGAGGCGGACGACCCCAAACGGGACGAGCAGTACTTC.

The chain joins TRBV27 to TRBJ2-2, with 8 bases lining up with TRBD1. CDR3 length equals 14 residues. Germline assignment: CDR1 MNHEY and CDR2 SMNVEV (reference sequence). V shed 10 bases, J shed 5 bases, and the junction held 9 bases outside the gene matches. CDR3: CAIRTGGLTGELFF. The DNA of the CDR3 is TGTGCCATCCGAACAGGGGGTCTAACCGGGGAGCTGTTTTTT.

The chain is built from TRBV5-5 and TRBJ1-5; D is unresolved. Germline-derived CDR1 and CDR2 are SGHKS and YYEKEE (reference sequence). V was clipped by 4 bases and J by 3 bases, with 5 bases between them. The length of the CDR3 is 12 residues. CDR3 nucleotide sequence: TGTGCCAGCAGCGTCCCCAATCAGCCCCAGCATTTT. It codes for CASSVPNQPQHF.

This chain connects TRBV2 to TRBJ1-5; 9 nucleotides match TRBD1. Trimming took 4 bases from V and 4 from J; bases not matched to a gene: 2. The germline V gene has CDR1 SNHLY and CDR2 FYNNEI. This CDR3 region has 14 residues. The CDR3 reads CASSVDRGNQPQHF. CDR3 sequence (DNA): TGTGCCAGCAGTGTGGACAGGGGTAATCAGCCCCAGCATTTT.

This chain links TRBV5-1 with TRBJ2-1; D is possibly TRBD2 (5 bases). The CDR3 is 14 residues long. Between the trimmed V and J ends, which lost 4 bases and 6 bases, there was a span of 14 bases. The germline CDR1 and CDR2 sequences are SGHRS and YFSETQ. The CDR3, as DNA: TGCGCCAGCAGCCCTCGGGAAAGAGTCAATGAGCAGTTCTTC. This encodes CASSPRERVNEQFF. The full variable domain, completed using reference TRBV5-1 and TRBJ2-1, is KAGVTQTPRYLIKTRGQQVTLSCSPISGHRSVSWYQQTPGQGLQFLFEYFSETQRNKGNFPGRFSGRQFSNSRSEMNVSTLELGDSALYLCASSPRERVNEQFFGPGTRLTVL.

V is TRBV6-6 and J is TRBJ1-5; tentative D call: TRBD1 (5 bases). Trimming cost V 5 bases and J 0 bases, with 8 bases left between them. The V gene's germline CDR1 is MNHNY and CDR2 SVGAGI (reference sequence). The CDR3 contains 14 residues. The chain's CDR3 is CASSGTYSNQPQHF. DNA of the CDR3: TGTGCCAGCAGTGGGACCTATAGCAATCAGCCCCAGCATTTT.